These 16 T cell receptor beta chains share one sample of origin, sequenced in a study of shared clonotypes between healthy human individuals (TCRdb year 2020). For the CD8 naive samples, CD45RO-negative cells were positively selected for CCR7, yielding a CD45RA+CCR7+ population from which TemRA cells were excluded. Libraries came from the immunoSEQ multiplex PCR assay. In TCRdb, the immuneACCESS table is reduced to in-frame sequences with V and J assigned. These tables do not hold every clone; where another copy was compared, an unresolved V gene accounts for under half, and the others remain unexplained. The sample records about 2 million clones, approximately 94% of which are singletons. More than 0.95% of the sample lies in the top ten. Material for sequencing was naive CD8+ T cells sorted from blood. This specimen's cell subset or site label, interpreted: CD45RA+CCR7+. These receptors originate from a man younger than 30 in good health.

To note about this clone: The CDR3 ends on some other residue instead of the conserved phenylalanine or tryptophan, so this is likely a read error. The DNA is left out, because the CDR3 cannot be placed on it with certainty; the CDR3 is given as TCRdb lists it. This chain connects TRBV6-4 to TRBJ2-2; the table assigns TRBD2, which was not confirmed against the DNA. Germline V gives CDR1 MRHNA, CDR2 SNTAGT. Termini included, the CDR3 measures 11 amino acids. The chain's CDR3 is CASSDSISGLG.

CDR3 DNA: TGTGCCAGCAGTGAACTTCGGGTTCCTAATTCACCCCTCCACTTT. Translation gives CASSELRVPNSPLHF. The chain has TRBV2 and TRBJ1-6; D call uncertain. This CDR3 region has 15 residues. Germline values: CDR1 SNHLY, CDR2 FYNNEI. Trimming removed 2 bases at V and 6 bases at J, with 11 bases between. Based on the CDR3 plus reference TRBV2 and TRBJ1-6, the full variable domain is EPEVTQTPSHQVTQMGQEVILRCVPISNHLYFYWYRQILGQKVEFLVSFYNNEISEKSEIFDDQFSVERPDGSNFTLKIRSTKLEDSAMYFCASSELRVPNSPLHFGNGTRLTVT.

V gene TRBV7-9 combines with J gene TRBJ1-1; the D is unclear. CDR1 is SEHNR and CDR2 is FQNEAQ in the germline V gene (reference sequence). The CDR3 sequence is 16 residues long. The ends were cut back, 5 bases at V and 8 bases at J, with 24 bases in the middle. CDR3 DNA: TGTGCCAGCAGCCCCTTCCCGGACGGTGAACAAGGGGAAGCTTTCTTT. Encoded protein: CASSPFPDGEQGEAFF.

Remarks on this clone: Within the sample, other DNA sequences also encode this same CDR3. The genes are TRBV9 and TRBJ2-7; 9 bases map to TRBD2. After removal of 2 bases from V and 0 bases from J, the junction contained 3 bases not matched to a gene. Germline assignment: CDR1 SGDLS and CDR2 YYNGEE. The CDR3 has 15 residues. As DNA, the CDR3 is TGTGCCAGCAGCGTTAGCGGGGGACCCTCCTACGAGCAGTACTTC. It translates to CASSVSGGPSYEQYF.

The rearrangement joins TRBV7-8 to TRBJ2-2, with 7 bases identical to TRBD2. Losses at the gene ends were 10 bases for V and 4 bases for J; bases not matched to a gene: 9. The CDR3 has 14 amino acids. Germline lookup yields CDR1 SGHVS and CDR2 FQNEAQ. CDR3 sequence (DNA): TGTGCCATCCAGGAGAGGGAGGGCACCGGGGAGCTGTTTTTT. Translation: CAIQEREGTGELFF.

This chain joins TRBV7-9 and TRBJ2-6; D remains ambiguous. The germline V gene has CDR1 SEHNR and CDR2 FQNEAQ (reference sequence). This CDR3 has 16 residues. V gave up 5 bases and J gave up 2 bases, with 13 bases separating them. CDR3 nucleotide sequence: TGTGCCAGCAGCCCCCCGGCGGTTGCTGGGGCCAACGTCCTGACTTTC. This encodes CASSPPAVAGANVLTF.

The chain joins TRBV6-1 to TRBJ1-2; D ambiguous. The CDR3 has 14 residues. V dropped 1 base and J dropped 0 bases, with 6 bases sitting between them. Germline V gene sequence: CDR1 MNHNS, CDR2 SASEGT. The CDR3 is CASSEVTANYGYTF. In nucleotides, the CDR3 is TGTGCCAGCAGTGAAGTTACAGCTAACTATGGCTACACCTTC.

The J gene is TRBJ1-5, the V gene TRBV27, with D possibly TRBD1 on 5 matching bases. CDR3 length: 14 residues. The V and J ends lost 4 bases and 4 bases respectively, with 11 bases between them. CDR1 is MNHEY and CDR2 is SMNVEV in the germline V gene (reference sequence). The CDR3 nucleotides read TGTGCCAGCAGTTATGGGACGGGGAATCAGCCCCAGCATTTT. Its translation: CASSYGTGNQPQHF.

V is TRBV27 and J is TRBJ2-2; no firm D call. V shed 8 bases and J shed 6 bases, with 10 bases lying between them. Per germline, CDR1 MNHEY and CDR2 SMNVEV (reference sequence). The CDR3 covers 12 residues. The CDR3 DNA reads TGTGCCAGCTCCCCCTTAGCCGGGGAGCTGTTTTTT. Translation gives CASSPLAGELFF.

The rearrangement links TRBV5-6 to TRBJ2-7; D is possibly TRBD1 (6 bases). Germline loops: CDR1 SGHDT, CDR2 YYEEEE. Trimming removed 2 bases at V and 7 bases at J, with 13 bases between. The CDR3 covers 13 residues. CDR3 protein: CASSFQGLGEQYF. The CDR3, as DNA: TGTGCCAGCAGCTTCCAGGGGTTGGGGGAGCAGTACTTC.

V gene TRBV7-9 combines with J gene TRBJ2-7; 11 positions agree with TRBD1. The CDR3 extends over 15 amino acids. Trimming removed 2 bases from V and 4 bases from J; junction bases left unmatched: 4. In germline, CDR1 is SEHNR, CDR2 FQNEAQ (reference sequence). The CDR3 DNA sequence: TGTGCCAGCAGCTTAACCGGGACAGGGGGGTACGAGCAGTACTTC. This gives the protein CASSLTGTGGYEQYF.

V usage is TRBV10-2 and J usage is TRBJ2-1; D might be TRBD2 (6 bases). CDR3 length: 15 residues. Looked up from germline, CDR1 is WSHSY and CDR2 is SAAADI. V was shortened by 7 bases and J by 3 bases, with 16 bases between the two germline ends. CDR3 loop: CASKIAEEGYNEQFF. The CDR3 bases are TGCGCCAGCAAAATAGCGGAAGAGGGCTACAATGAGCAGTTCTTC.

The V gene is TRBV19, the J gene TRBJ2-7; 9 bases map to TRBD2. V lost 3 bases, J lost 1 base, and 10 bases stayed unmatched. The CDR3 has 17 residues. Germline V gene sequence: CDR1 LNHDA, CDR2 SQIVND (reference sequence). The CDR3 DNA is TGTGCCAGTAGTATTGAACACGCTAGCGGGGAGTCCTACGAGCAGTACTTC. This sequence encodes CASSIEHASGESYEQYF.

V usage is TRBV25-1 and J usage is TRBJ2-3; 8 bases line up with TRBD1. Germline trimming cut 3 bases from V and 4 bases from J; bases unmatched to any gene: 9. Germline-derived CDR1 and CDR2 are MGHDK and SYGVNS. The CDR3 is 16 amino acids. Here the CDR3 reads CASSDWTGSPADTQYF. CDR3 DNA sequence: TGTGCCAGCAGTGACTGGACAGGGAGTCCCGCAGATACGCAGTATTTT.

This clone was detected once. The rearrangement links TRBV6-1 to TRBJ1-1; no clear D gene. V lost 7 bases to trimming and J lost 3 bases, with 15 bases between them. This CDR3 comprises 14 residues. Germline lookup yields CDR1 MNHNS and CDR2 SASEGT. CDR3 nucleotide sequence: TGTGCCAGCAAACCGTTGGATGGGTACACTGAAGCTTTCTTT. The encoded protein is CASKPLDGYTEAFF.

The chain recombines TRBV2 with TRBJ2-1; D might be TRBD1 (6 bases). This CDR3 is 11 amino acids long. Germline CDR1 reads SNHLY; CDR2 reads FYNNEI. The CDR3 DNA sequence: TGTGTGACAGGTGGGACCAATGAGCAGTTCTTC. The encoded protein is CVTGGTNEQFF.